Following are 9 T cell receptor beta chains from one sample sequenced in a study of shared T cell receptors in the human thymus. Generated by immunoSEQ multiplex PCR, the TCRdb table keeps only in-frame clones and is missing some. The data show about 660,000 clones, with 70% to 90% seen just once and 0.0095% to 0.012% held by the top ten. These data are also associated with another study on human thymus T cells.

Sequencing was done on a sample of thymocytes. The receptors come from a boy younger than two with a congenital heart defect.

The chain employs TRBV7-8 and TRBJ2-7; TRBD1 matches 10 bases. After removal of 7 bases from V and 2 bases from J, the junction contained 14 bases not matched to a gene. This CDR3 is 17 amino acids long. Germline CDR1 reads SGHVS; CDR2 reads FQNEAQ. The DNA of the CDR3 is TGTGCCAGCATCCCCCGGTGGGGGACAGGGGACACCTACGAGCAGTACTTC. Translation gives CASIPRWGTGDTYEQYF.

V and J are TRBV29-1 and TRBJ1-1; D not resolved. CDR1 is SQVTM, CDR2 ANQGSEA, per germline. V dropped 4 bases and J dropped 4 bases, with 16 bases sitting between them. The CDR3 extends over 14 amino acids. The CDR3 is CSVAPTARGTEAFF. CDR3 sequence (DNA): TGCAGCGTTGCCCCCACGGCCCGGGGCACTGAAGCTTTCTTT.

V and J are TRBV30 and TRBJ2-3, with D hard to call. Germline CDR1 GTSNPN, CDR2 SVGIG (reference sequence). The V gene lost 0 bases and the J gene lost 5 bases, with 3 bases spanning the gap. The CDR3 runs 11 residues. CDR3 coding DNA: TGTGCCTGGAGTGTACAAGATACGCAGTATTTT. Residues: CAWSVQDTQYF.

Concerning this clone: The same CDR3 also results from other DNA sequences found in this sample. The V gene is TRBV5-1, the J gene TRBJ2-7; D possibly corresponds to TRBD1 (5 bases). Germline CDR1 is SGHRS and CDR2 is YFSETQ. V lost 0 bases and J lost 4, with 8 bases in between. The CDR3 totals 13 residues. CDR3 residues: CASSLEAGYEQYF. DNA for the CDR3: TGCGCCAGCAGCTTGGAGGCAGGGTACGAGCAGTACTTC.

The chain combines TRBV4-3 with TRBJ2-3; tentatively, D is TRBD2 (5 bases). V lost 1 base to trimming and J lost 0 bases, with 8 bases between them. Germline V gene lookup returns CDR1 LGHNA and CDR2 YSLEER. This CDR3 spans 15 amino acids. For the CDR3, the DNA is TGCGCCAGCAGCCAAGCCCGGGGAAGCACAGATACGCAGTATTTT. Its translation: CASSQARGSTDTQYF.

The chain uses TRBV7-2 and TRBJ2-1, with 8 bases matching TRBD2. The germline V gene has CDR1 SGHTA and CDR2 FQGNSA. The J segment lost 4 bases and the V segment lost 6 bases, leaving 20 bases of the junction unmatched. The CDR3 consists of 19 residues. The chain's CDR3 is CASSPEVREPGLGYNEQFF. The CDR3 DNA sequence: TGTGCCAGCAGTCCAGAGGTCCGGGAACCGGGACTAGGGTACAATGAGCAGTTCTTC.

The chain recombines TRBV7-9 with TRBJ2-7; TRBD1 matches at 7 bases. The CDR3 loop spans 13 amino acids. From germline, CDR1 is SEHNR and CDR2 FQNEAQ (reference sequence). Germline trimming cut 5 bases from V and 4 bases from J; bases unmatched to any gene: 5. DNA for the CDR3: TGTGCCAGCAGCGCCGGACAGGAGTACGAGCAGTACTTC. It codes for CASSAGQEYEQYF. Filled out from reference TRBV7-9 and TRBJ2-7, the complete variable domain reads DTGVSQNPRHKITKRGQNVTFRCDPISEHNRLYWYRQTLGQGPEFLTYFQNEAQLEKSRLLSDRFSAERPKGSFSTLEIQRTEQGDSAMYLCASSAGQEYEQYFGPGTRLTVT.

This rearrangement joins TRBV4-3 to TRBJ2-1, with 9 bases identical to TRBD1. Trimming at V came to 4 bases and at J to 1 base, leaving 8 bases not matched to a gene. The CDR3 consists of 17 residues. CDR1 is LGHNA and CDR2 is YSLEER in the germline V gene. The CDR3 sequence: CASSPSDRGDSYNEQFF. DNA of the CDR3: TGCGCCAGCAGCCCCTCGGACAGGGGCGATTCCTACAATGAGCAGTTCTTC.

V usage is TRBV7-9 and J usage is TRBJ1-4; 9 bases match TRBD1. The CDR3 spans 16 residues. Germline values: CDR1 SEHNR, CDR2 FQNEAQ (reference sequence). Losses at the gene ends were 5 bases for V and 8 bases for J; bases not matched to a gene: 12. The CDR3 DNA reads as TGTGCCAGCAGCGTATCCAGGGACAGGGTCTGGGAAAAACTGTTTTTT. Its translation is CASSVSRDRVWEKLFF.